The 4 T cell receptor beta chains presented below share a single source sample, sequenced in a study of T cell repertoires in cytomegalovirus infection. TCRdb ran MiXCR on the reads and lists one entry per CDR3 protein. The table shows about 400,000 distinct CDR3 sequences, with 15% to 20% occurring only once. Sequencing was performed on PBMCs. The receptors shown here come from a human donor in good health (CMV status not recorded). Some clones in this sample may be carry-over from other donors' samples.

This clonotype was detected a few times. The chain combines TRBV20-1 with TRBJ2-2; 9 nucleotides agree with TRBD1. Germline V gives CDR1 DFQATT, CDR2 SNEGSKA (reference sequence). The CDR3 contains 14 residues. V shed 5 bases and J 1 base; nucleotides not matched to a gene: 2. In DNA form, the CDR3 reads TGCAGTGCTTGGGACAGGGAGAACACCGGGGAGCTGTTTTTT. This sequence encodes CSAWDRENTGELFF.

Ten or more counts support this clonotype. The chain uses TRBV6-2 or TRBV6-3 and TRBJ2-1; 7 bases line up with TRBD2. CDR1 MNHEY and CDR2 SVGEGT come from the germline V gene. The V gene end was trimmed by 7 bases and the J gene end by 4 bases; junction bases not matched to a gene: 10. This CDR3 region has 15 residues. In DNA, the CDR3 is TGTGCCAGCACTAGACTAGCCGCACGGTACAATGAGCAGTTCTTC. This encodes CASTRLAARYNEQFF.

The V and J genes are TRBV2 and TRBJ2-7; TRBD2 is a possible D gene (5 bases). CDR1 and CDR2 from the germline V gene are SNHLY and FYNNEI. V dropped 8 bases and J dropped 4 bases, with 24 bases sitting between them. This CDR3 comprises 16 residues. The CDR3 nucleotides read TGTGCCAGCGATAGCCCGGAGAAAGCCCGAGGGTACGAGCAGTACTTC. Translating it yields CASDSPEKARGYEQYF.

This clonotype came up many times. V and J are TRBV7-2 and TRBJ1-2; no definite D call. The CDR3 length is 12 residues. CDR1 and CDR2 (germline): SGHTA, FQGNSA. V dropped 1 base and J dropped 7 bases, with 7 bases sitting between them. The CDR3 loop reads CASSLVRSGYTF. The CDR3 DNA is TGTGCCAGCAGCTTAGTCCGGTCTGGCTACACCTTC.